The entry below describes one T cell receptor beta chain. Its antigen is undetermined. CDR1 and CDR2 (germline): MNHEY, SMNVEV (reference sequence). Trimming at V came to 6 bases and at J to 1 base, leaving 4 bases not matched to a gene. This CDR3 contains 14 residues. This sample stems from a study of STAT3 mutations in large granular lymphocyte leukemia. Study observations and caveats: After therapy, about 35% of the 18 patients switched clonotypes, all new clones STAT3 wild type. A small but highly pathogenic clone may have been missed. Treatment regimens differed across patients between samplings. In T-cell large granular lymphocyte leukemia, about half of patients showed multiple immunodominant subclonotypes.

Profiling relied on immunoSEQ multiplex PCR, and the TCRdb table lists in-frame clones only, not all of them. This sample has 15,000 or so clones; around 90% occur once, and the top ten carry 8.7%. The V gene is TRBV27, the J gene TRBJ2-3, with 7 bases fitting TRBD2. Specimen: peripheral blood mononuclear cells. The TCR comes from a woman aged 45-65 years with T-cell large granular lymphocyte leukemia. Some clones in this sample may be carry-over from other donors' samples. CDR3 in amino acids: CASRFSGRTDTQYF. In DNA, the CDR3 is TGTGCCAGCAGATTTAGCGGGCGCACAGATACGCAGTATTTT.